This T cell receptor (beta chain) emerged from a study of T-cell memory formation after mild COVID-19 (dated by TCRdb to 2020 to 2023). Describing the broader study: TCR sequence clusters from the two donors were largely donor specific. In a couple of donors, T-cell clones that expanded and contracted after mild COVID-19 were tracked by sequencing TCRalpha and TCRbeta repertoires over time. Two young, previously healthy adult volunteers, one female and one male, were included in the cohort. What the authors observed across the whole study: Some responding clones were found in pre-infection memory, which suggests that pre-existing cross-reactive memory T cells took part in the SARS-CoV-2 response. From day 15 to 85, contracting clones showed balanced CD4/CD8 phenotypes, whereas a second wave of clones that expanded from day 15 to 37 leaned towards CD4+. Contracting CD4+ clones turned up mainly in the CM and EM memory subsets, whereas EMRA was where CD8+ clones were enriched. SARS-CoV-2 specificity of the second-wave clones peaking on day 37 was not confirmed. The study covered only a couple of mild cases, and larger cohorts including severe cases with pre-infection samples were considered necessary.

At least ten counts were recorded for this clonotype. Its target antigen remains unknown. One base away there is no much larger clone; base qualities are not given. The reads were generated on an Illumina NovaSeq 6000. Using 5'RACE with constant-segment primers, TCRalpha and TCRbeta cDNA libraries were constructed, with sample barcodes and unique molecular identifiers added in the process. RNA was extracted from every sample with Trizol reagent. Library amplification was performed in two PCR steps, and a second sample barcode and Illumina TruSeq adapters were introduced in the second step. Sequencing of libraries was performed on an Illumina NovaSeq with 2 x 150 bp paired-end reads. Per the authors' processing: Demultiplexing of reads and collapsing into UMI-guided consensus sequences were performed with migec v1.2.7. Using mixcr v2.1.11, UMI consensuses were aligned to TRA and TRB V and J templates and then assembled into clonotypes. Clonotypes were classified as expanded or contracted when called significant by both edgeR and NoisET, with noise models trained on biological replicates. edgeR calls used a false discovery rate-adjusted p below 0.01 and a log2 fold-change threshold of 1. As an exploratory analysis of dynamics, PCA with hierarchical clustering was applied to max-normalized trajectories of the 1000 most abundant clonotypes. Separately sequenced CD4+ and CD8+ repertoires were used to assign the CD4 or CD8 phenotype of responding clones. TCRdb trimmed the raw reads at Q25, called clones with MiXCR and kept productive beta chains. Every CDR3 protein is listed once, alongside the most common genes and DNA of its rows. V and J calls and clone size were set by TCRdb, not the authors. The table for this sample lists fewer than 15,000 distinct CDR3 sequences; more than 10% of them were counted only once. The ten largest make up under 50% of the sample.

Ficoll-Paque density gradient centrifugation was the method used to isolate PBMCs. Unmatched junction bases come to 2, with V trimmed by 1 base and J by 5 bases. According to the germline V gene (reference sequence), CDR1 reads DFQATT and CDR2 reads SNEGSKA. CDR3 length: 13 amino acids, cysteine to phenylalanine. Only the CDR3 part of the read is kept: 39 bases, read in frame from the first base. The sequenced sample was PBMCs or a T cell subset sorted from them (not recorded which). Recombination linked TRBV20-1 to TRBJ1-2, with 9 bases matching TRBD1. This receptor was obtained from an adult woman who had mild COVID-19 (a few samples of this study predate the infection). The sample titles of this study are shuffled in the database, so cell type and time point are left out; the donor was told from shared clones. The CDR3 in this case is CSARGDRDYGYTF. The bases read TGCAGTGCTAGAGGGGACAGGGATTATGGCTACACCTTC.